What follows are 22 T cell receptor beta chains derived from one specimen sequenced in a study of Ad26.COV2.S vaccination and SARS-CoV-2 variants. Sequenced by immunoSEQ multiplex PCR; TCRdb stores in-frame clones only, minus some. The sample contains around 380,000 clones, 80% to 90% of which appear only once. Treatment reported: around 19 received Ad26.COV2.S at low or high dose, single or two shots; roughly 5 received placebo; per-sample allocation not given. Sampling occurred on day 63 after the first vaccine or placebo injection. This sample comprised peripheral blood, obtained in a trial of Ad26.COV2.S vaccine versus placebo. The receptors were sampled from a person between 18 and 60 years old who received the Ad26.COV2.S COVID-19 vaccine or a placebo.

The V and J genes are TRBV2 and TRBJ2-6; 10 bases match TRBD1. There are 18 residues in the CDR3. Germline CDR1 is SNHLY and CDR2 is FYNNEI. J lost 0 bases, V lost 5 bases, and 7 bases had no gene match. CDR3: CASSRRQGASSGANVLTF. For the CDR3, the DNA is TGTGCCAGCAGTCGTAGACAGGGGGCTAGCTCTGGGGCCAACGTCCTGACTTTC.

This chain joins TRBV5-5 and TRBJ2-7; D is possibly TRBD2 (5 bases). Trimming cost V 0 bases and J 0 bases, with 10 bases left between them. The CDR3 has 15 residues. Germline-derived CDR1 and CDR2 are SGHKS and YYEKEE (reference sequence). The CDR3 sequence is CASSLEEGSSYEQYF. CDR3 coding DNA: TGTGCCAGCAGCTTGGAAGAGGGTAGCTCCTACGAGCAGTACTTC.

The chain couples TRBV6-5 to TRBJ2-7; D tentatively reads TRBD1 or TRBD2 (5 bases each). This CDR3 comprises 15 residues. Germline V gene sequence: CDR1 MNHEY, CDR2 SVGAGI. The germline V and J ends were trimmed by 2 bases and 2 bases, with 13 bases remaining between them. CDR3 loop: CASSYAEKGPYEQYF. The CDR3 DNA follows: TGTGCCAGCAGTTACGCCGAAAAGGGACCCTACGAGCAGTACTTC.

The chain uses TRBV3-1 (or the pseudogene TRBV3-2) and TRBJ2-5, with 14 nucleotides matching TRBD2. Germline V gene lookup returns CDR1 LGHDT and CDR2 YNNKEL (reference sequence). The CDR3 has 15 residues. With 4 bases clipped from V and 4 bases from J, the junction kept 2 bases outside the gene matches. The CDR3 is CASSPTSGGGETQYF. CDR3 bases: TGTGCCAGCAGCCCGACTAGCGGGGGGGGAGAGACCCAGTACTTC.

V usage is TRBV19 and J usage is TRBJ2-2; tentative D call: TRBD1 (5 bases). Trimming removed 7 bases at V and 5 bases at J, with 14 bases between. Germline V gives CDR1 LNHDA, CDR2 SQIVND (reference sequence). This CDR3 comprises 14 residues. CDR3 nucleotide sequence: TGTGCCAGTAAGGCACAGGCAATTACCGGGGAGCTGTTTTTT. This sequence encodes CASKAQAITGELFF.

This clone was seen once. The rearrangement links TRBV7-2 to TRBJ2-5; 9 bases align to TRBD1. From germline, CDR1 is SGHTA and CDR2 FQGNSA. The V gene end was trimmed by 2 bases and the J gene end by 5 bases; junction bases not matched to a gene: 9. The CDR3 sequence is 16 residues long. CDR3 nucleotide sequence: TGTGCCAGCAGCTTAAACCCGGGACAGGGAGGCGAGACCCAGTACTTC. This codes for CASSLNPGQGGETQYF.

This chain uses TRBV2 with TRBJ2-3, with D possibly matching TRBD2 (5 bases). Per the germline V gene, CDR1 is SNHLY and CDR2 is FYNNEI. The V end lost 7 bases, the J end lost 3 bases, and 14 bases lay between the germline ends. The CDR3 runs 14 residues. CDR3 in amino acids: CASNWAGITDTQYF. For the CDR3, the DNA is TGTGCCAGCAACTGGGCCGGGATAACAGATACGCAGTATTTT.

The V and J genes are TRBV10-1 and TRBJ2-2, with TRBD2 identical over 7 bases. The ends lost 8 bases at V and 4 bases at J; junction bases unmatched: 7. CDR1 and CDR2 (germline): WNHNN, SYGVQD (reference sequence). The CDR3 runs 14 residues. CDR3 nucleotides: TGCGCCAGCTCAAGCGGGGCCGGCACCGGGGAGCTGTTTTTT. It is translated as CASSSGAGTGELFF.

The gene calls are TRBV7-6 and TRBJ1-1; perhaps TRBD1 as D (5 bases). Looked up from germline, CDR1 is SGHVS and CDR2 is FNYEAQ. The CDR3 is 14 amino acids. Trimming pared 5 bases from V and 3 bases from J, leaving 13 bases between. The CDR3 loop is CASSLTGEDTEAFF. The CDR3 DNA is TGTGCCAGCAGCCTAACGGGGGAGGACACTGAAGCTTTCTTT.

This clone was seen just once. This chain joins TRBV3-1 (or the pseudogene TRBV3-2) and TRBJ1-3; weak D call: TRBD1 (5 bases). The V gene's germline CDR1 is LGHDT and CDR2 YNNKEL (reference sequence). The CDR3 spans 13 residues. V was shortened by 3 bases and J by 9 bases, with 12 bases between the two germline ends. CDR3 protein: CASSQGTEGTIYF. In nucleotides, the CDR3 is TGTGCCAGCAGCCAGGGGACGGAGGGCACCATATATTTT.

In its sample, this clone was seen a few times. The chain joins TRBV13 to TRBJ1-6; D perhaps matches TRBD1 (5 bases). CDR1 is PRHDT and CDR2 is FYEKMQ in the germline V gene (reference sequence). The ends were cut back, 0 bases at V and 7 bases at J, with 7 bases in the middle. The CDR3 has 14 amino acids. CDR3 region: CASSLGQVNSPLHF. CDR3 nucleotide sequence: TGTGCCAGCAGCTTAGGACAGGTGAATTCACCCCTCCACTTT.

The chain uses TRBV5-1 and TRBJ1-4; D may be TRBD1 (5 bases). Germline CDR1 is SGHRS and CDR2 is YFSETQ. The CDR3 has 15 amino acids. V was cut by 4 bases and J by 0 bases, with 10 bases left in between. The CDR3 sequence: CASSPDSATNEKLFF. As DNA, the CDR3 is TGCGCCAGCAGCCCCGACAGCGCAACTAATGAAAAACTGTTTTTT. Full variable domain (rest looked up from reference TRBV5-1 and TRBJ1-4): KAGVTQTPRYLIKTRGQQVTLSCSPISGHRSVSWYQQTPGQGLQFLFEYFSETQRNKGNFPGRFSGRQFSNSRSEMNVSTLELGDSALYLCASSPDSATNEKLFFGSGTQLSVL.

The chain combines TRBV6-4 with TRBJ1-2, with D possibly being TRBD1 (5 bases). CDR1 MRHNA and CDR2 SNTAGT come from the germline V gene. The CDR3 is 14 residues long. Trimming removed 0 bases from V and 8 bases from J, with 13 bases in between. The CDR3 region is CASSDSEGAGGYTF. The CDR3 nucleotides read TGTGCCAGCAGTGACTCCGAAGGGGCAGGCGGCTACACCTTC.

The J gene is TRBJ2-2, the V gene TRBV11-3; D call uncertain. The CDR3 runs to 12 residues. V lost 3 bases and J lost 4, with 3 bases in between. The V gene's germline CDR1 is SGHNT and CDR2 YENEEA. As DNA, the CDR3 is TGTGCCAGCAGCTTCTCCACCGGGGAGCTGTTTTTT. Its translation is CASSFSTGELFF. Together with reference TRBV11-3 and TRBJ2-2, the CDR3 gives the full variable domain: EAGVVQSPRYKIIEKKQPVAFWCNPISGHNTLYWYLQNLGQGPELLIRYENEEAVDDSQLPKDRFSAERLKGVDSTLKIQPAELGDSAVYLCASSFSTGELFFGEGSRLTVL.

The chain uses TRBV5-1 and TRBJ2-3, with D possibly matching TRBD2 (5 bases). Germline values: CDR1 SGHRS, CDR2 YFSETQ. V was trimmed by 4 bases and J by 4 bases, leaving 13 bases between them. This CDR3 has 14 amino acids. CDR3 bases: TGCGCCAGCAGCCGTGGGGAGTCAGCAGATACGCAGTATTTT. Protein product: CASSRGESADTQYF.

The genes are TRBV5-1 and TRBJ1-6; D possibly corresponds to TRBD1 (5 bases). Per germline, CDR1 SGHRS and CDR2 YFSETQ. The CDR3 is made up of 16 amino acids. V gave up 0 bases and J gave up 10 bases, with 17 bases separating them. CDR3 bases: TGCGCCAGCAGCTTGGAAGTTCAGGGTAGCGGATCACCCCTCCACTTT. It codes for CASSLEVQGSGSPLHF.

V and J are TRBV6-6 and TRBJ1-5; 11 bases align to TRBD1. V shed 4 bases and J 6 bases; nucleotides not matched to a gene: 5. CDR1 and CDR2 from the germline V gene are MNHNY and SVGAGI (reference sequence). This CDR3 has 15 amino acids. Written as DNA, the CDR3 is TGTGCCAGCAGTTCCGGGACAGGGGGTGCTCAGCCCCAGCATTTT. As protein: CASSSGTGGAQPQHF.

The J gene is TRBJ1-1, the V gene TRBV12-3 or TRBV12-4; a weak D match, TRBD1 (6 bases). Trimming cost V 5 bases and J 4 bases, with 11 bases left between them. This CDR3 spans 13 amino acids. Here the CDR3 DNA reads TGTGCCAGCAGTCTCTTAGGGGGCACTGAAGCTTTCTTT. As protein: CASSLLGGTEAFF.

V usage is TRBV11-2 and J usage is TRBJ1-2; 9 bases match TRBD1. V lost 4 bases to trimming and J lost 7 bases; unmatched junction nucleotides: 7. The germline V gene encodes CDR1 SGHAT and CDR2 FQNNGV. There are 14 residues in the CDR3. The CDR3 is CASSSTGGGFGYTF. DNA of the CDR3: TGTGCCAGCAGCTCGACAGGGGGGGGATTTGGCTACACCTTC.

The gene calls are TRBV9 and TRBJ2-5; 8 bases are shared with TRBD2. V lost 4 bases, J lost 8 bases, and 13 bases stayed unmatched. This CDR3 comprises 15 residues. From germline, CDR1 is SGDLS and CDR2 YYNGEE. The CDR3 nucleotides are TGTGCCAGCAGCCATTCGGGTGATAGCGGGGTAACCCAGTACTTC. Translating it yields CASSHSGDSGVTQYF.

The V call is TRBV7-2, the J call TRBJ1-6, with D possibly TRBD1 on 6 matching bases. Per germline, CDR1 SGHTA and CDR2 FQGNSA. Trimming left V 1 base short and J 9 bases short, with 22 bases between. CDR3 size: 18 residues. In DNA form, the CDR3 reads TGTGCCAGCAGCTTAGATTCGGGCGGGACAAAAGGAGGTTCACCCCTCCACTTT. Its protein product is CASSLDSGGTKGGSPLHF.

The table lists this clone with a count of one. The chain combines TRBV19 with TRBJ1-5; unclear D gene. V gave up 1 base and J gave up 5 bases, with 6 bases separating them. Germline V gives CDR1 LNHDA, CDR2 SQIVND (reference sequence). The CDR3 length is 13 residues. The CDR3 nucleotides read TGTGCCAGTAGTATAGCGGTCCATCAGCCCCAGCATTTT. It encodes CASSIAVHQPQHF. The variable domain in full, with the rest retrieved from reference TRBV19 and TRBJ1-5, is DGGITQSPKYLFRKEGQNVTLSCEQNLNHDAMYWYRQDPGQGLRLIYYSQIVNDFQKGDIAEGYSVSREKKESFPLTVTSAQKNPTAFYLCASSIAVHQPQHFGDGTRLSIL.